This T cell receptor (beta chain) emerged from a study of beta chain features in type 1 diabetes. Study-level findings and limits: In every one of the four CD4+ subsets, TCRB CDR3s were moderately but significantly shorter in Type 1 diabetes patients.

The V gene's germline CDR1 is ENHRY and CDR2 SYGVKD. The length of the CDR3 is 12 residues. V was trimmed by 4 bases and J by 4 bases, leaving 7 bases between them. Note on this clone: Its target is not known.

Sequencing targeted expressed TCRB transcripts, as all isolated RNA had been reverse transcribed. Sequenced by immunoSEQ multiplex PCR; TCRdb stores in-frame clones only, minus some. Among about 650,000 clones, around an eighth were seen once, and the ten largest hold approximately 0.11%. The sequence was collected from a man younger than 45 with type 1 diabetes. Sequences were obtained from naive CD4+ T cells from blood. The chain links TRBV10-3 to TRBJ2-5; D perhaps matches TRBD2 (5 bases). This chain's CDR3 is CAISGLAETQYF. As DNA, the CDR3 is TGTGCCATCAGTGGGCTAGCAGAGACCCAGTACTTC.